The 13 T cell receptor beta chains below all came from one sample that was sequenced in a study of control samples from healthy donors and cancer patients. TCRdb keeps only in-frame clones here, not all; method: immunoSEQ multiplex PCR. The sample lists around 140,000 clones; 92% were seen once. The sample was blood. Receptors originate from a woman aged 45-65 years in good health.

The CDR3 nucleotides are TGCAGTGCTAGTCGGGGGGTTAATTCACCCCTCCACTTT. The encoded protein is CSASRGVNSPLHF. This chain connects TRBV20-1 to TRBJ1-6; D is possibly TRBD1 (5 bases). The CDR3 loop spans 13 amino acids. Germline CDR1 is DFQATT and CDR2 is SNEGSKA (reference sequence). Trimming took off 3 bases at V and 6 bases at J, with 9 bases between the two ends.

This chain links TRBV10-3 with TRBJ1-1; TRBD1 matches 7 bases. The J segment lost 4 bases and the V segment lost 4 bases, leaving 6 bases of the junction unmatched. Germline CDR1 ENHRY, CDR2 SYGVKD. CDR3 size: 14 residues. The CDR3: CAISGTGVATEAFF. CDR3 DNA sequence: TGTGCCATCAGTGGTACAGGGGTGGCCACTGAAGCTTTCTTT.

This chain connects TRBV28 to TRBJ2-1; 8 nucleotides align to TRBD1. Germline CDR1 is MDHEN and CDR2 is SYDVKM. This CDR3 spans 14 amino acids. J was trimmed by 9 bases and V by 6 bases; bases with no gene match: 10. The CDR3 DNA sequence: TGTGCCAGCAGCCCGGCAGGGGGGACAGGTGAGCAGTTCTTC. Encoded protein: CASSPAGGTGEQFF.

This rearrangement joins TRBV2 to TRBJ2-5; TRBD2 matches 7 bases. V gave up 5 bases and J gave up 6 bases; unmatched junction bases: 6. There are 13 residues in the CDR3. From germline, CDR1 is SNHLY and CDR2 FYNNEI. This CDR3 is CASSSGLGKTQYF. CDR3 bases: TGTGCCAGCAGTTCAGGACTAGGAAAGACCCAGTACTTC.

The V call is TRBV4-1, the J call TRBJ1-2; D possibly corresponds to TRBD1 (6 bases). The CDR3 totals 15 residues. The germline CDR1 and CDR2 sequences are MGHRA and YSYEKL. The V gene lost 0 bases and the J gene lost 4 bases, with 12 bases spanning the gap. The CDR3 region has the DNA TGCGCCAGCAGCCAAGATACGCAGGGGTTCTATGGCTACACCTTC. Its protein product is CASSQDTQGFYGYTF.

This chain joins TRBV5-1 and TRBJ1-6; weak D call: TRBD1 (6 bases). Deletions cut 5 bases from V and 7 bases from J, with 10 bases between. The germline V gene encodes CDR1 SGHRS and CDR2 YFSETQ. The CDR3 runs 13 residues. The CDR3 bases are TGCGCCAGCAGGGCGCAGGGGAATTCACCCCTCCACTTT. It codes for CASRAQGNSPLHF.

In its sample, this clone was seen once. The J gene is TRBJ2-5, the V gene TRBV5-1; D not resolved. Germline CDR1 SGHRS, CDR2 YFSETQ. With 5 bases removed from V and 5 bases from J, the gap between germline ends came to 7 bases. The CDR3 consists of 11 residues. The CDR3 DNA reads TGCGCCAGCAGGGAGAGGGAGACCCAGTACTTC. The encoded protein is CASRERETQYF.

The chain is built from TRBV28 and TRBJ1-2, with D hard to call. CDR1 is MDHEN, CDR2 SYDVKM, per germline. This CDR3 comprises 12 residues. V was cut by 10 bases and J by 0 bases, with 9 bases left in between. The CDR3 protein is CATIRSNYGYTF. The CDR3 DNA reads TGTGCCACTATCAGGTCTAACTATGGCTACACCTTC.

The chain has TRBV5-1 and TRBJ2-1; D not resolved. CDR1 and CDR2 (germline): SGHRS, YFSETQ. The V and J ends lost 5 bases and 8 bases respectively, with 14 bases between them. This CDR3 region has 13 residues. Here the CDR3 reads CASRDVSSDEQFF. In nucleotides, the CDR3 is TGCGCCAGCAGAGATGTCTCCTCGGATGAGCAGTTCTTC.

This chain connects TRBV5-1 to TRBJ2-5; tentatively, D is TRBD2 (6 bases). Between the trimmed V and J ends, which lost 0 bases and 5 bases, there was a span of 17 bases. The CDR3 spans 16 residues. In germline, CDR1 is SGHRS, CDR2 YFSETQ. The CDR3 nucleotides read TGCGCCAGCAGCTTGGGGGGCGGCGGGATGGTGGAGACCCAGTACTTC. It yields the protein CASSLGGGGMVETQYF.

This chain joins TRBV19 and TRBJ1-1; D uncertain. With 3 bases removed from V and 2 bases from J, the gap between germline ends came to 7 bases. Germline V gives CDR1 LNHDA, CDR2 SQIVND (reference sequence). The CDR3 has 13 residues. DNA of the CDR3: TGTGCCAGTAGTATGGCCTTCAACACTGAAGCTTTCTTT. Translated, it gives CASSMAFNTEAFF.

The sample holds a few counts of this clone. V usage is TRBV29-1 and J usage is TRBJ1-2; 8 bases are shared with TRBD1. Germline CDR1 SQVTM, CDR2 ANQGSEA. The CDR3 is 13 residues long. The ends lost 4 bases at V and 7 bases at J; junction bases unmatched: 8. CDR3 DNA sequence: TGCAGCGTTGTGCCAGGGGGCGGAGGTGGCTACACCTTC. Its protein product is CSVVPGGGGGYTF.

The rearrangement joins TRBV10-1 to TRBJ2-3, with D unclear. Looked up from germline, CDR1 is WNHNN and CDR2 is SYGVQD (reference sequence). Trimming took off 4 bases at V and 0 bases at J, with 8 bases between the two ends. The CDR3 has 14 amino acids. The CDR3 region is CASSADPSTDTQYF. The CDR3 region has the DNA TGCGCCAGCAGTGCGGACCCGAGCACAGATACGCAGTATTTT.